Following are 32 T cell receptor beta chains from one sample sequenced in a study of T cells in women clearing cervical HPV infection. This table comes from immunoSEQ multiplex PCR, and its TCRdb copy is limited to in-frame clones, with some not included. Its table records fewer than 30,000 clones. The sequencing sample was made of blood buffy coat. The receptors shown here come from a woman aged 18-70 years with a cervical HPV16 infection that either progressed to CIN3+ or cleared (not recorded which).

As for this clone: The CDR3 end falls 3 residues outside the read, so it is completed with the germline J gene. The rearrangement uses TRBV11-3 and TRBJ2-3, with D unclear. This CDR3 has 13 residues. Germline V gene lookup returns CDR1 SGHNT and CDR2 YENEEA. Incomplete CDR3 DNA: TGTGCCAGCAGCTTAGCCCCAGGTCAGCCG. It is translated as CASSLAPGQP. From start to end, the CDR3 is CASSLAPGQPQYF.

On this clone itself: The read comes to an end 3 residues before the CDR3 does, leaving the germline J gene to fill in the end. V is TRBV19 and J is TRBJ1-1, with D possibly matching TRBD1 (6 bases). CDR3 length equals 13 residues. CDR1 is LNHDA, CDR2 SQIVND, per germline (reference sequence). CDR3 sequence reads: CASSTSGTIEAFF. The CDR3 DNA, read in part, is TGTGCCAGTAGTACGTCCGGGACAATCGAG.

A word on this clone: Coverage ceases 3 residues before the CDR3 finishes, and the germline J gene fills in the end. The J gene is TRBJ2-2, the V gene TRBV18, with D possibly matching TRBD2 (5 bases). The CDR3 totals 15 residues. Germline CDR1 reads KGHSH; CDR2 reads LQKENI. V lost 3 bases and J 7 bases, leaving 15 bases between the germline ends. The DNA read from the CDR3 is TGTGCCAGCTCACCCAGAGGACTTGACCTCGGGGAG. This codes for CASSPRGLDLGE. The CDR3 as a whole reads CASSPRGLDLGELFF.

The DNA read from the CDR3 is TGTGCCAGCTCACCGCGGCTAGCAGGAGAGATCGATGAG. Encoded protein: CASSPRLAGEIDE. The entire CDR3 is CASSPRLAGEIDEQFF. The chain links TRBV18 to TRBJ2-1, with D perhaps matching TRBD2 (5 bases). The CDR3 end lies 3 residues beyond the end of the read and is filled in from the germline J gene. CDR1 KGHSH and CDR2 LQKENI come from the germline V gene. With 3 bases removed from V and 8 bases from J, the gap between germline ends came to 20 bases. The CDR3 is 16 residues long.

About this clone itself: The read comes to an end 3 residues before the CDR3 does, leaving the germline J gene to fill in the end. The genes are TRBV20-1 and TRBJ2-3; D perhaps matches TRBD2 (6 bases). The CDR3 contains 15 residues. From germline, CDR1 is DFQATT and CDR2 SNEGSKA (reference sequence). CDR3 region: CSARVPLALQETQYF. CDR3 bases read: TGCAGTGCTAGAGTTCCACTAGCATTACAAGAGACG.

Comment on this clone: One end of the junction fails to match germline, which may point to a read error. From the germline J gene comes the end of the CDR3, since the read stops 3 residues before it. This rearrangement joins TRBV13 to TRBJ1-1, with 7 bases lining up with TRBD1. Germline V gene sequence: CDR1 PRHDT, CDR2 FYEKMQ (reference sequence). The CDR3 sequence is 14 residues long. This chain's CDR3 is CASSLGGRNTEAFF. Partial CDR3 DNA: TGTGCCAGCAGCCTAGGGGGCAGGAACACTGAA.

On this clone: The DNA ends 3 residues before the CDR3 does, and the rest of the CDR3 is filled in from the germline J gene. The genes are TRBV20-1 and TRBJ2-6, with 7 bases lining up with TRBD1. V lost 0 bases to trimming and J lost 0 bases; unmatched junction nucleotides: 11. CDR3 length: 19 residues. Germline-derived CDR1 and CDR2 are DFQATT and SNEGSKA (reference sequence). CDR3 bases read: TGCAGTGCTAGAGATGATTCGGACAGGTGGTACTCTGGGGCCAACGTC. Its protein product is CSARDDSDRWYSGANV. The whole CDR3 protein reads CSARDDSDRWYSGANVLTF.

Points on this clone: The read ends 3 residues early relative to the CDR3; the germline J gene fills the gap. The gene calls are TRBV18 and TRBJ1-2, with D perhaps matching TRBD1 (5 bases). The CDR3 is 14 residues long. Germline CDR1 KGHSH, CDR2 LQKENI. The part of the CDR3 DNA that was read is TGTGCCAGCTCACGCCGGGGACTAGTGGGTGAC. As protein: CASSRRGLVGD. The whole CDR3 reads CASSRRGLVGDYTF. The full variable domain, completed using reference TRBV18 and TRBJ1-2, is NAGVMQNPRHLVRRRGQEARLRCSPMKGHSHVYWYRQLPEEGLKFMVYLQKENIIDESGMPKERFSAEFPKEGPSILRIQQVVRGDSAAYFCASSRRGLVGDYTFGSGTRLTVV.

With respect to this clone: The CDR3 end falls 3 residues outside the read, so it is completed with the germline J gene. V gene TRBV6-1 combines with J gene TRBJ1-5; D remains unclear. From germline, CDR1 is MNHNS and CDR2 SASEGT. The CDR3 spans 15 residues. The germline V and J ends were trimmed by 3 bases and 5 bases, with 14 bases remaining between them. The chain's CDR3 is CASSEGRVRDQPQHF. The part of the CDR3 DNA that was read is TGTGCCAGCAGTGAGGGTCGTGTGCGGGATCAGCCC.

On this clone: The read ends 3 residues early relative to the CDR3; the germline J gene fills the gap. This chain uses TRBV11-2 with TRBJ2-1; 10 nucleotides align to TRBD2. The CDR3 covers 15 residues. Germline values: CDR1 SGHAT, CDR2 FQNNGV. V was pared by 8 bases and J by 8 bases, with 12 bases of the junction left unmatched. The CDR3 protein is CASGYLAGANDEQFF. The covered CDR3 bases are TGTGCCAGCGGCTACCTAGCGGGAGCCAACGATGAG.

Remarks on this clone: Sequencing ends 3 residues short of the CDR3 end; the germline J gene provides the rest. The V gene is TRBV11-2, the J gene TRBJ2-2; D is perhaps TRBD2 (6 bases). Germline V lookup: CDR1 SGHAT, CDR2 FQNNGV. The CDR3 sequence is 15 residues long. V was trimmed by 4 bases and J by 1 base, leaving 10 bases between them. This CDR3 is CASSWTGLNTGELFF. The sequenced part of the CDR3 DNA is TGTGCCAGCAGCTGGACGGGACTGAACACCGGGGAG.

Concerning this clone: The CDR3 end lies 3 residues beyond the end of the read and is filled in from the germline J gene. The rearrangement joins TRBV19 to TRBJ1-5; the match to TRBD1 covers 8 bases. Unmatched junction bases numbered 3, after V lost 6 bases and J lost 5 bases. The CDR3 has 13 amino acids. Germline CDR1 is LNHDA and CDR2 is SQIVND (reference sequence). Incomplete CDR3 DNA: TGTGCCAGTAGCAGGGGGCGTTATCAGCCC. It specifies CASSRGRYQP. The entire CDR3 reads CASSRGRYQPQHF.

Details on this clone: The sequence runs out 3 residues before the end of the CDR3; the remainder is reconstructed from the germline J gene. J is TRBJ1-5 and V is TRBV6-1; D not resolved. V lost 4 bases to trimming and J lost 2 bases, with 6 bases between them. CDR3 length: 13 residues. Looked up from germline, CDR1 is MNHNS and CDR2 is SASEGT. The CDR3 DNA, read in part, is TGTGCCAGCAGTGGATCAGGCAATCAGCCC. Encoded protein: CASSGSGNQP. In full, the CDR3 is CASSGSGNQPQHF.

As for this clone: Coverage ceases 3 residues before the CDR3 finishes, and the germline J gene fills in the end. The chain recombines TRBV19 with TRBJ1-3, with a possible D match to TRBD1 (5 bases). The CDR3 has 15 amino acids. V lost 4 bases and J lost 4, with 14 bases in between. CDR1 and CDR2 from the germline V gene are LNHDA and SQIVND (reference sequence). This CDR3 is CASSSEGRRGNTIYF. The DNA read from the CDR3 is TGTGCCAGTAGTAGCGAGGGGAGGCGCGGAAACACC.

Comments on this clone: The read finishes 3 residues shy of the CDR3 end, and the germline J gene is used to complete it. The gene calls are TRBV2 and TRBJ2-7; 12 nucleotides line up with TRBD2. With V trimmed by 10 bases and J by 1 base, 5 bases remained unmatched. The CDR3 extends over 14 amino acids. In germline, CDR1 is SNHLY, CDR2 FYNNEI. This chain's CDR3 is CATKTSGSSYEQYF. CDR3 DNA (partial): TGTGCCACCAAGACTAGCGGGAGTTCCTACGAG. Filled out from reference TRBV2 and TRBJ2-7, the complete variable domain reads EPEVTQTPSHQVTQMGQEVILRCVPISNHLYFYWYRQILGQKVEFLVSFYNNEISEKSEIFDDQFSVERPDGSNFTLKIRSTKLEDSAMYFCATKTSGSSYEQYFGPGTRLTVT.

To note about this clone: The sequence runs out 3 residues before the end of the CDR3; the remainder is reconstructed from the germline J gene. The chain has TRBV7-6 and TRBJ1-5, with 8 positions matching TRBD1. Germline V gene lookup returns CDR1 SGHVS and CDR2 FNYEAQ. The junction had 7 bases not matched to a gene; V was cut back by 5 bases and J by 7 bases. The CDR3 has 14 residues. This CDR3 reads CASSQGQGGQPQHF. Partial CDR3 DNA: TGTGCCAGCAGCCAAGGACAGGGCGGACAGCCC.

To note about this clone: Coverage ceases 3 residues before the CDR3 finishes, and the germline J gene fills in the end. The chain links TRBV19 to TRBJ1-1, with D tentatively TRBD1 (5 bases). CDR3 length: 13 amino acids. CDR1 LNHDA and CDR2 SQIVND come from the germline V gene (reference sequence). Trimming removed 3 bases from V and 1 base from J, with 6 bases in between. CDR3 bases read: TGTGCCAGTAGTATCGGACAGAACACTGAA. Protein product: CASSIGQNTE. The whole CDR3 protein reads CASSIGQNTEAFF.

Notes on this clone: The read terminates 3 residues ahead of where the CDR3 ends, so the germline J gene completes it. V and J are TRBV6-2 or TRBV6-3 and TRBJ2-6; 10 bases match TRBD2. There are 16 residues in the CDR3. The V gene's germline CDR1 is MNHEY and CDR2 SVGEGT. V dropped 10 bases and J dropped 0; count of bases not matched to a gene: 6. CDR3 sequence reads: CATLLAGFSGANVLTF. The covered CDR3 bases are TGTGCCACCCTACTAGCGGGATTCTCTGGGGCCAACGTC.

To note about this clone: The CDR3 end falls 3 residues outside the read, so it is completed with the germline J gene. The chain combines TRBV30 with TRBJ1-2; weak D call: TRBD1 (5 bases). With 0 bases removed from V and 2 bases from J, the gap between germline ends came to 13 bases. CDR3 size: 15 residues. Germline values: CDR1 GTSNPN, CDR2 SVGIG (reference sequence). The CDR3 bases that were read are TGTGCCTGGAGTGTACCGGGGGAGCCCAACTATGGC. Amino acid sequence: CAWSVPGEPNYG. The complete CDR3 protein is CAWSVPGEPNYGYTF.

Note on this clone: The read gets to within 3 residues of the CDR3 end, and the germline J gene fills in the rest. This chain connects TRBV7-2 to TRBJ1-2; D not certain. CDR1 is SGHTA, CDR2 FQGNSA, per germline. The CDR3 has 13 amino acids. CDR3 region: CASSLALVNDYTF. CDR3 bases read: TGTGCCAGCAGCTTAGCTCTAGTCAATGAC. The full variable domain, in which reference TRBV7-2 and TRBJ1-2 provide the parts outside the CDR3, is GAGVSQSPSNKVTEKGKDVELRCDPISGHTALYWYRQSLGQGLEFLIYFQGNSAPDKSGLPSDRFSAERTGGSVSTLTIQRTQQEDSAVYLCASSLALVNDYTFGSGTRLTVV.

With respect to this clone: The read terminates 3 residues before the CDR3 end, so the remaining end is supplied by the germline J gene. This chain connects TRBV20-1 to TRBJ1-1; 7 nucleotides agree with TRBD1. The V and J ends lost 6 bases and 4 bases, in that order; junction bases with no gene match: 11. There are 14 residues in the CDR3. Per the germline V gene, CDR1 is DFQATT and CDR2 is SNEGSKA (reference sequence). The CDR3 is CSAPDPTGSTEAFF. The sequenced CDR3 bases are TGCAGTGCGCCAGACCCGACAGGGAGCACTGAA.

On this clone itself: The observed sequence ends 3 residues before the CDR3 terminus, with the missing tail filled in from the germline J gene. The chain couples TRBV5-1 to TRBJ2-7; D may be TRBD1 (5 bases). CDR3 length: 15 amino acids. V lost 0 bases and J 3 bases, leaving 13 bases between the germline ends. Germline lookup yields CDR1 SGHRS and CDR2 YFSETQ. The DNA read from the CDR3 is TGCGCCAGCAGCTTGGGGCAGGGAATAATCTACGAG. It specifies CASSLGQGIIYE. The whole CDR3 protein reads CASSLGQGIIYEQYF. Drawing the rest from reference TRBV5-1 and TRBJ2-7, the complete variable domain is KAGVTQTPRYLIKTRGQQVTLSCSPISGHRSVSWYQQTPGQGLQFLFEYFSETQRNKGNFPGRFSGRQFSNSRSEMNVSTLELGDSALYLCASSLGQGIIYEQYFGPGTRLTVT.

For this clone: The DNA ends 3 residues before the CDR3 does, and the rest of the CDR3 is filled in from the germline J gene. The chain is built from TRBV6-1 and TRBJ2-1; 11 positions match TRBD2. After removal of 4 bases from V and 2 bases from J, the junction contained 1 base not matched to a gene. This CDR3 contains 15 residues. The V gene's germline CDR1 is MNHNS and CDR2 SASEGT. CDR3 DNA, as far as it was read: TGTGCCAGCAGTGCTAGCGGGAGGCCCTACAATGAG. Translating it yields CASSASGRPYNE. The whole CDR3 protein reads CASSASGRPYNEQFF.

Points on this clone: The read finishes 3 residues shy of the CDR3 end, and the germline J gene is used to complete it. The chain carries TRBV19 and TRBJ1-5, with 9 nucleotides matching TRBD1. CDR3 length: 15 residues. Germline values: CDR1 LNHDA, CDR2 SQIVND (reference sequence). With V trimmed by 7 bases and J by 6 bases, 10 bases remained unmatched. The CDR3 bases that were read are TGTGCCAGTACTCCGGTGGGACAGGGCACTCAGCCC. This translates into CASTPVGQGTQP. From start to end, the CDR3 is CASTPVGQGTQPQHF.

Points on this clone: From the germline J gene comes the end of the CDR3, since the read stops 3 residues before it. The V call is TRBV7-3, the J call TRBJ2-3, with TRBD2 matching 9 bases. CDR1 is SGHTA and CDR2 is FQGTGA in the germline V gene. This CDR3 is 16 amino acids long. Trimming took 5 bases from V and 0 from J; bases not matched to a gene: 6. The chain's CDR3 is CASSPQGLASTDTQYF. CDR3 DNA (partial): TGTGCCAGCAGCCCACAAGGACTAGCGAGCACAGATACG.

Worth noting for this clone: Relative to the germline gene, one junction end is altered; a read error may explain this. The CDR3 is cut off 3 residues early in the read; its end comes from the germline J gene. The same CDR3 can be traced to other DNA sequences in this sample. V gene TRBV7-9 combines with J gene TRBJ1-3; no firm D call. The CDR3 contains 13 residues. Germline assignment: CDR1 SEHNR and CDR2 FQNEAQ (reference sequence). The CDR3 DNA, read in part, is TGTGCCAGCAGCTTAGTTGATTCAAACACA. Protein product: CASSLVDSNT. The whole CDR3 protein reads CASSLVDSNTIYF.

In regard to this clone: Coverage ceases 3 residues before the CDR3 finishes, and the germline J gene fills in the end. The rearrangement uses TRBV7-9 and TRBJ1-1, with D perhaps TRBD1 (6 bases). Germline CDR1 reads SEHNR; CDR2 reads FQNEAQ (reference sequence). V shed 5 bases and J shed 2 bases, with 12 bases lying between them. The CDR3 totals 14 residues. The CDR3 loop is CASSLSGQNTEAFF. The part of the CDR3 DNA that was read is TGTGCCAGCAGCCTATCGGGACAAAACACTGAA. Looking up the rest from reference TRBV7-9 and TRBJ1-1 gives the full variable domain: DTGVSQNPRHKITKRGQNVTFRCDPISEHNRLYWYRQTLGQGPEFLTYFQNEAQLEKSRLLSDRFSAERPKGSFSTLEIQRTEQGDSAMYLCASSLSGQNTEAFFGQGTRLTVV.

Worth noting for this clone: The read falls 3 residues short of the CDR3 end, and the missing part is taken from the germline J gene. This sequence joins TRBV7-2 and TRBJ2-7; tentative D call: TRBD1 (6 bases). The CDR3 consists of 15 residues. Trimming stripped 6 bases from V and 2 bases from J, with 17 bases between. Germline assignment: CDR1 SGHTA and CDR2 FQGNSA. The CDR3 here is CASSIRDTSTYEQYF. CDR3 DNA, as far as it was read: TGTGCCAGCAGTATTCGGGACACAAGTACCTACGAG.

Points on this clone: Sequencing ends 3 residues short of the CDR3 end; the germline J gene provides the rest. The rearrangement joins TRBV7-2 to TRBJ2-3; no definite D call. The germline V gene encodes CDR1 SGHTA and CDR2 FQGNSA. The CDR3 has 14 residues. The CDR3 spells CASSAWYSNQPQYF. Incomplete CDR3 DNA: TGTGCCAGCAGCGCGTGGTATAGCAATCAGCCG. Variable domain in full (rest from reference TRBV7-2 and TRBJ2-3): GAGVSQSPSNKVTEKGKDVELRCDPISGHTALYWYRQSLGQGLEFLIYFQGNSAPDKSGLPSDRFSAERTGGSVSTLTIQRTQQEDSAVYLCASSAWYSNQPQYFGPGTRLTVL.

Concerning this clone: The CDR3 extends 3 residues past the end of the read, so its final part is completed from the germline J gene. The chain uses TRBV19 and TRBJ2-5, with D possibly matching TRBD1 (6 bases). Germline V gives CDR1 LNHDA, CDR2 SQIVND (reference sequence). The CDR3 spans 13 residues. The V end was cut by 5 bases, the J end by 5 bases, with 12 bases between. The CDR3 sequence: CASSVQGTETQYF. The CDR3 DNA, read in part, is TGTGCCAGTAGTGTACAGGGTACGGAGACC.

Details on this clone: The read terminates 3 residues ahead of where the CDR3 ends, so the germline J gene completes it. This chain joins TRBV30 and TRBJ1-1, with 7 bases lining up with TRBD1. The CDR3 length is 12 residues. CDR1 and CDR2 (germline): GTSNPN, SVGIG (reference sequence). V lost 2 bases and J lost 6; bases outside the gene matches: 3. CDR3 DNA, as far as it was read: TGTGCCTGGAGTTTCAGGGGGTCTGAA. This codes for CAWSFRGSE. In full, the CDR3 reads CAWSFRGSEAFF.

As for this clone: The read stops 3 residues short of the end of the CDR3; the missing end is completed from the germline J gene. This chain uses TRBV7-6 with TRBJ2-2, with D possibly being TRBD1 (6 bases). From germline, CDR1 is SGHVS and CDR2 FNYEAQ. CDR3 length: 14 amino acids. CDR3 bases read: TGTGCCAGCAGCTTAAATGGGGGCCTCGGAAAG. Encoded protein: CASSLNGGLGK. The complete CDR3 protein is CASSLNGGLGKLFF.